The T cell receptor beta chain under discussion was sequenced for a study of T cells in Graves' hyperthyroidism and ophthalmopathy (dated by TCRdb to the late 2010s). Concerning the study at large: Peripheral blood samples were taken at initial diagnosis, before any treatment was given. TCR V-J signatures able to tell the groups apart were searched for in a discovery cohort of 100 patients, of whom roughly 42 had Graves' ophthalmopathy and around 56 had stable Graves' hyperthyroidism. Whether ophthalmopathy could be predicted prospectively was tested in an independent validation cohort made up of 18 to 20 hyperthyroidism patients plus 17 patients who later progressed to ophthalmopathy. The roughly 100 discovery patients were divided at random into training and test sets in a 7:3 ratio. In addition, the study compared T-cell repertoires in thyroid tissue and in blood from five or six Graves' hyperthyroidism patients. Following sampling, methimazole starting at 30 mg daily was given to hyperthyroidism patients, and high-dose intravenous methylprednisolone was given to ophthalmopathy patients. The paper describes TCR Vbeta CDR3 sequencing of 140 or so peripheral blood samples, made up of some 40 ophthalmopathy patients, some 76 hyperthyroidism patients and 17 progressor patients.

This clonotype was observed a handful of times. The antigen it recognizes is unknown. Base qualities are not recorded, but no much larger clone differs from it by a single base. Stable Graves' hyperthyroidism was defined as no progression to ophthalmopathy during 18 months of follow-up. Hyperthyroidism patients were aged 18 to 65 years and newly diagnosed, with disease duration of less than 2 months. The study excluded patients with uncontrolled infections, other autoimmune diseases, pregnancy or lactation. Diagnoses relied on clinical symptoms, serum thyroxine and TRAb, thyroid ultrasound and orbital computed tomography. Ficoll-Paque density gradient centrifugation was used to isolate PBMCs from 8.5 to 10 ml of fresh peripheral blood. Total RNA was extracted with Trizol reagent, and quality was checked on an Agilent 2100 Bioanalyzer. The TCR beta CDR3 regions were amplified from the RNA transcripts. The TCR CDR3 was subjected to a first round of RT-PCR using the HTBI primer set and the Qiagen OneStep RT-PCR kit. A second multiplex PCR round built the libraries, followed by size selection and purification. Sequencing of the libraries was done on an Illumina HiSeq2000 using paired-end 100 bp reads. As for the authors' bioinformatics: SOAPnuke was used to process the raw data, throwing out any read that contained adapters or uncalled bases, had a mean Phred below 15, or lacked an exact constant-primer or identifier match. COPE v1.2.5 was used to merge the high-quality paired reads, and each unique nucleotide sequence was defined as a clonotype. Clonotypes were aligned to IMGT TRBV, TRBD and TRBJ reference segments using MiTCR v1.1. Analysis was restricted to V-J combinations with a frequency above 0.0001, which covered 99% to 99.2% of repertoires. The TCS score was defined as the ratio of F50 (clonal expansion) to E x V (chaos), calculated using BLOSUM62-based TCRdist between CDR3 peptides within each V-J. Welch's t-statistics and random forest reduced around 510 V-J features to 10 to 15, which were used in a naive Bayes classifier (R e1071). The similarity between thyroid and blood repertoires was quantified using the Morisita-Horn index. TCRdb reran the public reads through fastp at Q25 and MiXCR, keeping productive beta chains. Identical CDR3 proteins give one entry, which carries the most common genes and DNA. The V and J calls and clone size come from TCRdb's table, not from the authors' own analysis. Within this sample are hundreds of thousands of distinct CDR3 sequences, with 38% of them counted one time only. The biggest ten clones account for 8.9% of the sample.

The CDR3 covers 17 residues, taking in both the cysteine and the phenylalanine. CDR3 DNA only is kept here, 51 bases in frame from base 1. Cut back by 3 bases and 3 bases, the V and J ends lie 20 bases apart. CDR1 and CDR2, per the germline V gene (reference sequence), are LNHDA and SQIVND. What the work shows at the level of the full study, not this receptor alone: A 13 V-J signature model separated ophthalmopathy from stable hyperthyroidism, with over 85% sensitivity and around 84% specificity in cross-validation and 80%/75% in testing. Most expanded thyroid clonotypes (frequency above 0.001) were also detected in blood, a finding suggesting that blood repertoires may reflect thyroid immune responses. In validation, the model predicted progression to ophthalmopathy a median of about 6 months before onset, with roughly 68% sensitivity and almost 75% specificity. Sample size was not statistically predetermined, and investigators were not blinded to group allocation.

The rearrangement joined TRBV19 to TRBJ1-1, with the D gene not confidently named. This clonotype originated in a man aged 18 to 30 with Graves' hyperthyroidism. The sequencing input was blood. The DNA sequence reads TGTGCCAGTAGTATGAGGACCGCACCTGTCACTCACACTGAAGCTTTCTTT. This yields the protein CASSMRTAPVTHTEAFF. With the portions outside the CDR3 filled from the reference TRBV19 and TRBJ1-1 genes, the complete variable region becomes DGGITQSPKYLFRKEGQNVTLSCEQNLNHDAMYWYRQDPGQGLRLIYYSQIVNDFQKGDIAEGYSVSREKKESFPLTVTSAQKNPTAFYLCASSMRTAPVTHTEAFFGQGTRLTVV.